This TCR beta chain was sequenced during a study of neoadjuvant anti-PD-1 for oral cavity cancer. Across the whole study: Patients without progression received a fourth nivolumab dose around day 43, then surgical resection on days 50-56.

V dropped 5 bases and J dropped 1 base, with 9 bases sitting between them. Per germline, CDR1 MDHEN and CDR2 SYDVKM. This CDR3 spans 14 amino acids. Only in-frame clones appear in the TCRdb table, and some are missing; sequencing was by immunoSEQ multiplex PCR. The data show tens of thousands of clones, about four fifths seen once. The sequence was collected from a person between 35 and 79 years old with oral cavity squamous cell carcinoma. V is TRBV28 and J is TRBJ1-5; D is undetermined. This specimen was PBMCs, taken before nivolumab (anti-PD-1) treatment. The chain's CDR3 is CASSPHTSNQPQHF. CDR3 in DNA: TGTGCCAGCAGTCCCCACACGAGCAATCAGCCCCAGCATTTT.